Each of the 21 T cell receptor beta chains below was sequenced from the same sample in a study of response to subunit inactivated influenza vaccine (dated by TCRdb to the late 2010s). Preparation of the library involved RT-PCR. For sequencing, an Illumina HiSeq 2500 was employed. The public sequencing data were trimmed at Q25 with fastp and processed into clonotypes with MiXCR by TCRdb, which kept only in-frame beta chains. CDR3 protein sequences are deduplicated, and each keeps its most common genes and DNA. Present in this sample are about 610,000 distinct CDR3 sequences, 14% of which were seen just once. Jointly, the top ten make up over 8.5% of the sample. Here the sequenced sample was PBMCs from blood, taken about 13 days after vaccination. The receptors come from a man in his fifties or sixties who received an inactivated influenza vaccine. Donor details come from another sample of the same person, matched by shared clones.

The chain employs TRBV12-3 or TRBV12-4 and TRBJ1-3; D unclear. With 3 bases removed from V and 3 bases from J, the gap between germline ends came to 6 bases. The CDR3 extends over 13 amino acids. CDR3 protein: CASSFEVGNTIYF. Written as DNA, the CDR3 is TGTGCCAGCAGTTTCGAAGTTGGAAACACCATATATTTT.

On this clonotype: One end of the junction fails to match germline, which may point to a read error. The rearrangement uses TRBV20-1 and TRBJ2-3; the match to TRBD2 covers 11 bases. Looked up from germline, CDR1 is DFQATT and CDR2 is SNEGSKA (reference sequence). The length of the CDR3 is 16 residues. The CDR3 DNA is TGCAGTGCCAGAGCAATAGCGGGAGGGCCGCCAGATACGCAGTATTTT. As protein: CSARAIAGGPPDTQYF.

This clonotype came up a few times. The chain is built from TRBV5-1 and TRBJ2-3; 8 positions match TRBD1. This CDR3 comprises 15 residues. Looked up from germline, CDR1 is SGHRS and CDR2 is YFSETQ. Germline trimming cut 0 bases from V and 2 bases from J; bases unmatched to any gene: 2. CDR3 DNA: TGCGCCAGCAGCTTGGGGACAGGGATCACAGATACGCAGTATTTT. Protein: CASSLGTGITDTQYF.

This clonotype was observed at least ten times. The rearrangement links TRBV29-1 to TRBJ2-1; possibly TRBD1 for D (6 bases). Germline V CDR1 and CDR2: SQVTM, ANQGSEA. There are 13 residues in the CDR3. The germline V and J ends were trimmed by 6 bases and 4 bases, with 13 bases remaining between them. For the CDR3, the DNA is TGCAGCGTGGGAGACAGGTTATACAATGAGCAGTTCTTC. It yields the protein CSVGDRLYNEQFF.

This clonotype turned up a few times. The rearrangement uses TRBV7-9 and TRBJ2-5; 8 bases match TRBD1. Germline assignment: CDR1 SEHNR and CDR2 FQNEAQ (reference sequence). This CDR3 has 15 amino acids. V lost 6 bases to trimming and J lost 0 bases; unmatched junction nucleotides: 6. CDR3 in DNA: TGTGCCAGCAGAGGGACAGGAGGGTACCAAGAGACCCAGTACTTC. Residues: CASRGTGGYQETQYF.

This clonotype appeared many times. The chain combines TRBV7-2 with TRBJ2-1; D gene unclear. This CDR3 has 11 residues. V shed 1 base and J shed 11 bases, with 6 bases lying between them. CDR1 and CDR2 from the germline V gene are SGHTA and FQGNSA. DNA for the CDR3: TGTGCCAGCAGCTTAGGCGACAAGCAGTTCTTC. Protein sequence: CASSLGDKQFF.

The V call is TRBV5-1, the J call TRBJ2-2; D remains unclear. The germline CDR1 and CDR2 sequences are SGHRS and YFSETQ. The CDR3 sequence is 12 residues long. V dropped 2 bases and J dropped 6 bases, with 5 bases sitting between them. The CDR3 DNA sequence: TGCGCCAGCAGCTTTAACTCCGGGGAGCTGTTTTTT. Residues: CASSFNSGELFF.

In this sample, this clonotype turned up a few times. The V and J genes are TRBV20-1 and TRBJ2-1; TRBD2 matches 7 bases. Germline V gene sequence: CDR1 DFQATT, CDR2 SNEGSKA (reference sequence). Trimming removed 3 bases from V and 8 bases from J; junction bases left unmatched: 13. The CDR3 contains 15 residues. CDR3 amino acids: CSASRDYYYPHEQFF. DNA for the CDR3: TGCAGTGCTAGTCGGGACTATTATTATCCCCATGAGCAGTTCTTC.

This clonotype has a single count. The chain joins TRBV18 to TRBJ1-1; D gene uncertain. The germline CDR1 and CDR2 sequences are KGHSH and LQKENI. CDR3 length equals 14 residues. The V and J ends lost 0 bases and 1 base respectively, with 6 bases between them. The CDR3 protein is CASSPPGANTEAFF. Written as DNA, the CDR3 is TGTGCCAGCTCACCACCTGGCGCGAACACTGAAGCTTTCTTT.

This clonotype was detected many times. The chain combines TRBV6-4 with TRBJ1-2, with 9 positions matching TRBD1. The V segment lost 6 bases and the J segment 8 bases; nucleotides outside the gene matches: 19. The CDR3 runs to 17 residues. Germline V gene sequence: CDR1 MRHNA, CDR2 SNTAGT. CDR3 DNA: TGTGCCAGCAGCACTTGGGACAGGGAAGAGGGACGACAGGGCTACACCTTC. It specifies CASSTWDREEGRQGYTF.

Only a few counts were recorded for this clonotype. J is TRBJ2-7 and V is TRBV20-1, with D possibly matching TRBD2 (7 bases). Germline CDR1 is DFQATT and CDR2 is SNEGSKA (reference sequence). The length of the CDR3 is 13 residues. V was cut by 4 bases and J by 2 bases, with 12 bases left in between. This chain's CDR3 is CSAKGGGTYEQYF. CDR3 bases: TGCAGTGCTAAGGGGGGAGGGACCTACGAGCAGTACTTC.

This clonotype has a handful of counts. This chain links TRBV5-1 with TRBJ2-7; D ambiguous. V was trimmed by 1 base and J by 1 base, leaving 6 bases between them. The germline gives CDR1 SGHRS, CDR2 YFSETQ. The CDR3 has 13 residues. CDR3 region: CASSLIQSYEQYF. The CDR3 nucleotides are TGCGCCAGCAGCTTGATCCAGTCCTACGAGCAGTACTTC.

This clonotype was seen more than once but under ten times. V is TRBV30 and J is TRBJ1-1; D is possibly TRBD1 (5 bases). The CDR3 contains 13 residues. Germline V gene sequence: CDR1 GTSNPN, CDR2 SVGIG (reference sequence). The V and J ends lost 3 bases and 3 bases respectively, with 11 bases between them. The CDR3 reads CAWSGMGDTEAFF. CDR3 coding DNA: TGTGCCTGGAGCGGTATGGGGGACACTGAAGCTTTCTTT.

There are a few counts of this clonotype. This rearrangement joins TRBV30 to TRBJ2-6; TRBD1 or TRBD2 may be the D gene (5 bases each). With 2 bases removed from V and 3 bases from J, the gap between germline ends came to 11 bases. Germline V gene sequence: CDR1 GTSNPN, CDR2 SVGIG (reference sequence). The CDR3 contains 15 residues. The CDR3 reads CAWSIGAGGANVLTF. In DNA, the CDR3 is TGTGCCTGGAGTATCGGGGCCGGTGGGGCCAACGTCCTGACTTTC.

The V and J genes are TRBV20-1 and TRBJ2-1; TRBD2 is a possible D gene (5 bases). V was cut by 3 bases and J by 2 bases, with 8 bases left in between. The germline gives CDR1 DFQATT, CDR2 SNEGSKA (reference sequence). This CDR3 has 13 amino acids. The CDR3, as DNA: TGCAGTGCTAGGCCCGGGGCCTACAATGAGCAGTTCTTC. Its protein is CSARPGAYNEQFF.

The rearrangement links TRBV5-6 to TRBJ2-7, with 7 bases lining up with TRBD1. The CDR3 totals 17 residues. Trimming cost V 0 bases and J 3 bases; bases outside gene matches: 12. Looked up from germline, CDR1 is SGHDT and CDR2 is YYEEEE. CDR3 DNA: TGTGCCAGCAGCTTGGGACAGGGCCCCCCCCACATCTACGAGCAGTACTTC. It is translated as CASSLGQGPPHIYEQYF.

V and J are TRBV5-5 and TRBJ2-7; D not certain. Between the trimmed V and J ends, which lost 1 base and 2 bases, there was a span of 13 bases. Germline V CDR1 and CDR2: SGHKS, YYEKEE (reference sequence). This CDR3 comprises 15 residues. CDR3 sequence reads: CASSLLPWNPYEQYF. The CDR3 DNA follows: TGTGCCAGCAGCTTGTTGCCATGGAACCCCTACGAGCAGTACTTC. Full variable domain (rest looked up from reference TRBV5-5 and TRBJ2-7): DAGVTQSPTHLIKTRGQQVTLRCSPISGHKSVSWYQQVLGQGPQFIFQYYEKEERGRGNFPDRFSARQFPNYSSELNVNALLLGDSALYLCASSLLPWNPYEQYFGPGTRLTVT.

The genes are TRBV11-2 and TRBJ1-3; 9 bases fit TRBD1. Per the germline V gene, CDR1 is SGHAT and CDR2 is FQNNGV. The CDR3 is 18 residues long. V shed 4 bases and J 4 bases; nucleotides not matched to a gene: 14. The CDR3 DNA follows: TGTGCCAGCAGCTCGAAATACCGGACAGGGGTACAAGGAAACACCATATATTTT. It yields the protein CASSSKYRTGVQGNTIYF.

V usage is TRBV7-3 and J usage is TRBJ2-1; D is possibly TRBD1 (5 bases). Deletions cut 2 bases from V and 4 bases from J, with 12 bases between. The CDR3 runs to 15 residues. CDR1 and CDR2 (germline): SGHTA, FQGTGA. CDR3 in amino acids: CASSLQGTKYNEQFF. DNA for the CDR3: TGTGCCAGCAGCTTACAGGGCACGAAATACAATGAGCAGTTCTTC.

V usage is TRBV7-6 and J usage is TRBJ2-2; the D gene is possibly TRBD2 (5 bases). V gave up 5 bases and J gave up 4 bases, with 14 bases separating them. This CDR3 is 15 amino acids long. Germline-derived CDR1 and CDR2 are SGHVS and FNYEAQ. CDR3 sequence reads: CASSPRRTRTGELFF. DNA of the CDR3: TGTGCCAGCAGCCCAAGAAGGACTCGCACCGGGGAGCTGTTTTTT.

The chain carries TRBV25-1 and TRBJ2-1; D is uncertain. Trimming took 2 bases from V and 0 from J, leaving 11 bases between them. CDR1 is MGHDK and CDR2 is SYGVNS in the germline V gene. This CDR3 has 16 amino acids. CDR3 in DNA: TGTGCCAGCAGTGAAGTGGCGTATAGCTCCTACAATGAGCAGTTCTTC. Its translation is CASSEVAYSSYNEQFF.